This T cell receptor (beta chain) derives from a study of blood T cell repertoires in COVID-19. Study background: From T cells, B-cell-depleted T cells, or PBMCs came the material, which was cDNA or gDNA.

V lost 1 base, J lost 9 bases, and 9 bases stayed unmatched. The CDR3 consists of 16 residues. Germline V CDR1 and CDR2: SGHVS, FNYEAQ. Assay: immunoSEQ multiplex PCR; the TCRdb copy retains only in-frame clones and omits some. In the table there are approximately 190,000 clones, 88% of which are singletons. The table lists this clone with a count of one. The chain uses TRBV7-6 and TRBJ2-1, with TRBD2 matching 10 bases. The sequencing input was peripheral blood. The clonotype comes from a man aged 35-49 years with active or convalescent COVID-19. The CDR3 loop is CASSLGSGRALGEQFF. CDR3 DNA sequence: TGTGCCAGCAGCTTAGGAAGCGGGAGGGCCTTGGGTGAGCAGTTCTTC.